These 17 T cell receptor beta chains were all obtained from the same sample, sequenced in a study of T-cell reconstitution after alpha-beta-depleted transplantation in children. Preparing the TCRbeta library involved the use of unique molecular identifiers. Via MiXCR, TCRdb re-called the PCR reads, giving one row per CDR3 protein. Seen here are some 500,000 distinct CDR3 sequences, about 16% observed once, and the top ten hold around 3.3%. Material: PBMCs from the stem cell graft donor, obtained from the stem cell graft. The receptors here all came from a human donor who donated a stem cell graft to a child with acute lymphoblastic leukemia.

The CDR3, as DNA: TGCAGTGCTAGAGATAGGGGTCACCAACTAGCCAAAAACATTCAGTACTTC. Protein sequence: CSARDRGHQLAKNIQYF. The J gene is TRBJ2-4, the V gene TRBV20-1; D is perhaps TRBD1 (5 bases). CDR1 and CDR2 (germline): DFQATT, SNEGSKA (reference sequence). This CDR3 is 17 amino acids long. The V end lost 0 bases, the J end lost 0 bases, and 15 bases lay between the germline ends.

This clonotype has just a few counts. This chain links TRBV19 with TRBJ1-5; D perhaps matches TRBD1 (5 bases). Trimming took 3 bases from V and 0 from J, leaving 12 bases between them. The germline V gene has CDR1 LNHDA and CDR2 SQIVND (reference sequence). The CDR3 covers 16 residues. The CDR3 DNA reads as TGTGCCAGTAGTATGGCGGGGGAATATAGCAATCAGCCCCAGCATTTT. Protein sequence: CASSMAGEYSNQPQHF.

In its sample, this clonotype was seen a few times. The chain recombines TRBV30 with TRBJ2-1; D unclear. This CDR3 contains 11 residues. The V end lost 2 bases, the J end lost 10 bases, and 9 bases lay between the germline ends. Per germline, CDR1 GTSNPN and CDR2 SVGIG (reference sequence). CDR3 residues: CAWSRVWEQFF. The CDR3 coding sequence is TGTGCCTGGAGTAGAGTCTGGGAGCAGTTCTTC.

This clonotype was counted only a few times. The chain joins TRBV9 to TRBJ1-3, with unresolved D. Germline V gene sequence: CDR1 SGDLS, CDR2 YYNGEE. V was clipped by 4 bases and J by 0 bases, with 14 bases between them. The CDR3 is 16 residues long. CDR3 amino acids: CASSSYPGYSGNTIYF. The CDR3 coding sequence is TGTGCCAGCAGCTCCTATCCCGGTTACTCTGGAAACACCATATATTTT.

At least ten counts were recorded for this clonotype. This chain uses TRBV5-1 with TRBJ2-3, with D perhaps given as TRBD1 or TRBD2 (5 bases each). Trimming cost V 6 bases and J 4 bases, with 18 bases left between them. The germline V gene has CDR1 SGHRS and CDR2 YFSETQ. The CDR3 is made up of 15 amino acids. The chain's CDR3 is CASTVLGVGADTQYF. The CDR3 DNA is TGCGCCAGCACCGTGTTGGGAGTAGGGGCAGATACGCAGTATTTT.

This clonotype was detected a few times. The chain has TRBV11-2 and TRBJ2-7; D is uncertain. In germline, CDR1 is SGHAT, CDR2 FQNNGV. The length of the CDR3 is 13 residues. Trimming took 1 base from V and 6 from J, leaving 10 bases between them. CDR3 sequence: CASSLGMKGEQYF. In DNA form, the CDR3 reads TGTGCCAGCAGCTTAGGGATGAAGGGCGAGCAGTACTTC.

A few counts support this clonotype. This sequence joins TRBV9 and TRBJ1-6; the match to TRBD1 covers 7 bases. CDR1 and CDR2 from the germline V gene are SGDLS and YYNGEE. The ends lost 2 bases at V and 8 bases at J; junction bases unmatched: 7. The length of the CDR3 is 15 residues. DNA of the CDR3: TGTGCCAGCAGCGTTGGAGACAGGGTCGATTCACCCCTCCACTTT. Its translation is CASSVGDRVDSPLHF.

This clonotype was picked up a small number of times. The CDR3 nucleotides read TGTGCCAGCAGTGGATGGAGGGGGGGCGCTGAGGAAAAACTGTTTTTT. Its translation: CASSGWRGGAEEKLFF. This chain joins TRBV2 and TRBJ1-4, with a tentative D call TRBD1 (6 bases). The germline gives CDR1 SNHLY, CDR2 FYNNEI. There are 16 residues in the CDR3. V gave up 4 bases and J gave up 8 bases, with 20 bases separating them. Full variable domain (missing parts from reference TRBV2 and TRBJ1-4): EPEVTQTPSHQVTQMGQEVILRCVPISNHLYFYWYRQILGQKVEFLVSFYNNEISEKSEIFDDQFSVERPDGSNFTLKIRSTKLEDSAMYFCASSGWRGGAEEKLFFGSGTQLSVL.

This clonotype was recorded many times. V is TRBV10-3 and J is TRBJ2-2; D is unresolved. The germline gives CDR1 ENHRY, CDR2 SYGVKD. The CDR3 runs to 12 residues. V gave up 5 bases and J gave up 10 bases, with 11 bases separating them. This CDR3 reads CAISSVGEELFF. The CDR3 DNA follows: TGTGCCATCAGTTCCGTAGGAGAGGAGCTGTTTTTT.

This clonotype turned up a few times. The rearrangement links TRBV14 to TRBJ1-3, with D hard to call. The CDR3 totals 17 residues. Germline V gene data show CDR1 as SGHDN and CDR2 as FVKESK. Trimming removed 5 bases at V and 0 bases at J, with 17 bases between. The CDR3 sequence is CASSGFTILLSGNTIYF. The CDR3 nucleotides read TGTGCCAGCAGCGGCTTCACCATACTTCTCTCTGGAAACACCATATATTTT.

This sequence joins TRBV5-1 and TRBJ2-1; TRBD2 agrees at 8 bases. Germline V gives CDR1 SGHRS, CDR2 YFSETQ. V shed 0 bases and J 8 bases; nucleotides not matched to a gene: 13. The CDR3 length is 17 residues. CDR3 sequence: CASSLGLAGARSDEQFF. CDR3 DNA sequence: TGCGCCAGCAGCTTGGGGCTAGCGGGCGCCCGTTCGGATGAGCAGTTCTTC.

As for this clonotype: At one boundary the junction diverges from the germline segment, which might be a read error. This chain joins TRBV25-1 and TRBJ1-5; 12 nucleotides align to TRBD1. Germline lookup yields CDR1 MGHDK and CDR2 SYGVNS. The CDR3 totals 17 residues. The CDR3 sequence: CSRDRGRVIESNQPQHF. In DNA, the CDR3 is TGTTCCAGGGACAGGGGGCGTGTAATCGAGAGCAATCAGCCCCAGCATTTT.

This clonotype was detected only once. The genes are TRBV4-1 and TRBJ2-2, with D uncertain. This CDR3 region has 13 residues. The germline V gene has CDR1 MGHRA and CDR2 YSYEKL. V was shortened by 4 bases and J by 4 bases, with 7 bases between the two germline ends. The CDR3 DNA is TGCGCCAGCAGCCGGCATACCACCGGGGAGCTGTTTTTT. Its translation: CASSRHTTGELFF.

This clonotype came up a few times. CDR3 in amino acids: CASSLIGLNQPQHF. The CDR3 DNA reads as TGTGCCAGCAGTTTAATCGGACTGAATCAGCCCCAGCATTTT. V usage is TRBV12-3 or TRBV12-4 and J usage is TRBJ1-5; D not certain. Between the trimmed V and J ends, which lost 2 bases and 4 bases, there was a span of 9 bases. The CDR3 length is 14 residues.

In its sample, this clonotype was seen many times. The chain links TRBV20-1 to TRBJ1-1, with D possibly TRBD1 on 5 matching bases. Germline CDR1 is DFQATT and CDR2 is SNEGSKA (reference sequence). The CDR3 is 13 residues long. The V and J ends lost 0 bases and 6 bases respectively, with 11 bases between them. This chain's CDR3 is CSARDYGTAEAFF. The DNA of the CDR3 is TGCAGTGCTAGAGACTATGGGACGGCTGAAGCTTTCTTT.

At least ten counts were recorded for this clonotype. V usage is TRBV5-1 and J usage is TRBJ1-3; D is unclear. The V and J ends lost 5 bases and 4 bases respectively, with 13 bases between them. The CDR3 extends over 14 amino acids. Germline V gives CDR1 SGHRS, CDR2 YFSETQ. CDR3 sequence: CASREGGSGNTIYF. In nucleotides, the CDR3 is TGCGCCAGCAGAGAGGGAGGATCCGGAAACACCATATATTTT.

This rearrangement joins TRBV20-1 to TRBJ1-6; D gene unclear. The germline CDR1 and CDR2 sequences are DFQATT and SNEGSKA (reference sequence). Trimming left V 0 bases short and J 18 bases short, with 12 bases between. This CDR3 is built from 11 residues. In DNA, the CDR3 is TGCAGTGCTAGAGAGTTAGCGGAATACCACTTT. It is translated as CSARELAEYHF.